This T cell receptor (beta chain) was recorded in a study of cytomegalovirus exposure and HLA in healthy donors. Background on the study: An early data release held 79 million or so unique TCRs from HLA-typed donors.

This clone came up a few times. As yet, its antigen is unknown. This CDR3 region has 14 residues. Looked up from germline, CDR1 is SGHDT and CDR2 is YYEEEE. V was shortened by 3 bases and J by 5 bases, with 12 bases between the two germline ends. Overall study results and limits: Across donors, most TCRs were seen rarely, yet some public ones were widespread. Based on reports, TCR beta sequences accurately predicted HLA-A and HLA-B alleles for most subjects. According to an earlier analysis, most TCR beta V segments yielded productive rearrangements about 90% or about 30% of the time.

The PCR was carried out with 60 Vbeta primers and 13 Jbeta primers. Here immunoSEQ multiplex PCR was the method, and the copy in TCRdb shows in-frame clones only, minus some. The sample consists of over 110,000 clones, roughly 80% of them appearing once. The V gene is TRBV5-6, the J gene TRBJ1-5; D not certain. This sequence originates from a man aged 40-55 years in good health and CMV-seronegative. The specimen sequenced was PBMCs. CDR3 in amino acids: CASSSIRRDQPQHF. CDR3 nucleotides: TGTGCCAGCAGCTCCATAAGGAGGGATCAGCCCCAGCATTTT.